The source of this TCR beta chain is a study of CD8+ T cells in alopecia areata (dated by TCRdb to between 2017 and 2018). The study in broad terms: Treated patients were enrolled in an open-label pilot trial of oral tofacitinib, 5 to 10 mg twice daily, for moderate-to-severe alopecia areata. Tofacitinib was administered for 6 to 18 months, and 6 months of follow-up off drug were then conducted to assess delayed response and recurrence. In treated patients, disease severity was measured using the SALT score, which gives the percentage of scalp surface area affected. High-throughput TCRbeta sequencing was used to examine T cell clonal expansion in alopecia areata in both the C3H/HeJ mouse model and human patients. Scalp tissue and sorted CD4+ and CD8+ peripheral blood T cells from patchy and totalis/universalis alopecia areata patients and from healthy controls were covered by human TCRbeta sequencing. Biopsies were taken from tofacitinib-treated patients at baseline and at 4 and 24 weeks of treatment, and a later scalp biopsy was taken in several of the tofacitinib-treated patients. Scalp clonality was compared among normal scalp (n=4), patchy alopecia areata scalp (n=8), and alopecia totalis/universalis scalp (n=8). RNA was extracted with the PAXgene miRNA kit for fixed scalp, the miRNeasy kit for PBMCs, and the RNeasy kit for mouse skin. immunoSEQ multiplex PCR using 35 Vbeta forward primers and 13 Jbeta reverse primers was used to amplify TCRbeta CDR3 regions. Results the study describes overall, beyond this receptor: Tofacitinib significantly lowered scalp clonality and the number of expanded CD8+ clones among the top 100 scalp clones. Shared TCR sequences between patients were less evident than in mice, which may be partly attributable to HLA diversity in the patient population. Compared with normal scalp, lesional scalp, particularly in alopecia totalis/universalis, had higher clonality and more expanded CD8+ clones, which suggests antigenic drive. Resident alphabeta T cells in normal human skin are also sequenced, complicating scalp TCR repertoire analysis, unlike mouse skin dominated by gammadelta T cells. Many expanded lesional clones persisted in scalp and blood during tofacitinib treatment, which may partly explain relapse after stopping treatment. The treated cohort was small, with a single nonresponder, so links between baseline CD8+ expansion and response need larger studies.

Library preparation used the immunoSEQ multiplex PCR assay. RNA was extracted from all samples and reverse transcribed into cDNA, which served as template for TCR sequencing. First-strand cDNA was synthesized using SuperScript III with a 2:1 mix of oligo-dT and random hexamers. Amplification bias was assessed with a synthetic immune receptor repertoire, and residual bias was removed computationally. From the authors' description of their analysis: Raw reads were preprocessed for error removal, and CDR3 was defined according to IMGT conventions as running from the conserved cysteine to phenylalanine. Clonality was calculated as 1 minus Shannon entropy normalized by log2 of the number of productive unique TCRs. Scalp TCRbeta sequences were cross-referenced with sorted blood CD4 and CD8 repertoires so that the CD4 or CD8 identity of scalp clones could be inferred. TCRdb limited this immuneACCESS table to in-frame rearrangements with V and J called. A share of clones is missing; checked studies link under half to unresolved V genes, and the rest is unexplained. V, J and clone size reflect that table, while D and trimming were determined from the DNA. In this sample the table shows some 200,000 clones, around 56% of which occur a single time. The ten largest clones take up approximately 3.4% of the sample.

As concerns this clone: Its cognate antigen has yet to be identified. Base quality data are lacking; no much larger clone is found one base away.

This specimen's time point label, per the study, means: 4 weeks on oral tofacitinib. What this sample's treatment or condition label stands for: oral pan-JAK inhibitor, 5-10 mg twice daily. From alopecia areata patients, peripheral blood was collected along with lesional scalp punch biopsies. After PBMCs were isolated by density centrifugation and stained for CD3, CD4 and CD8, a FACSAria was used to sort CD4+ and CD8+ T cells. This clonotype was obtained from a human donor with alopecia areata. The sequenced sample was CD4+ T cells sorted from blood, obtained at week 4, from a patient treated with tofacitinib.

The DNA sequence is given as TGTGCCAGCAGGGAATACAATCAGCCCCAGCATTTT. This sequence encodes CASREYNQPQHF. The chain joins TRBV28 to TRBJ1-5; no D gene can be assigned with confidence. The CDR3 sequence holds 12 residues, the cysteine and phenylalanine included. The read is trimmed to its CDR3 DNA, 36 bases read in frame from base 1. The germline V gene sets CDR1 to MDHEN and CDR2 to SYDVKM. Relative to germline, V is 6 bases shorter and J is 3 bases shorter, with 6 bases between their ends.